These 9 T cell receptor beta chains were all obtained from the same sample, sequenced in a study of T cells after somatic rescue of genetic block. Assay: immunoSEQ multiplex PCR; the TCRdb copy retains only in-frame clones and omits some. Of about 88,000 clones in the sample, 75% to 90% were seen once. Sample: peripheral blood mononuclear cells (PBMCs). Source of these receptors: a woman aged 18-35 years.

This clone has more than one count but fewer than ten. The chain links TRBV25-1 to TRBJ2-5; D possibly corresponds to TRBD1 (6 bases). The CDR3 covers 12 residues. V lost 8 bases, J lost 7 bases, and 14 bases lay in between. Germline V lookup: CDR1 MGHDK, CDR2 SYGVNS. This chain's CDR3 is CASGQGLGTQYF. The CDR3 coding sequence is TGTGCCAGCGGGCAGGGGTTAGGGACCCAGTACTTC.

The genes are TRBV30 and TRBJ2-1; 8 bases are a match to TRBD2. The trim removed 3 bases at V and 7 bases at J, leaving 14 bases unmatched. Germline-derived CDR1 and CDR2 are GTSNPN and SVGIG (reference sequence). CDR3 length equals 16 residues. CDR3 DNA: TGTGCCTGGAGCTCCGGGGGGGGAGTACTAAGGAATGAGCAGTTCTTC. Its translation: CAWSSGGGVLRNEQFF.

The chain has TRBV5-8 and TRBJ1-1; D is perhaps TRBD1 (6 bases). The CDR3 is 13 amino acids. Trimming stripped 2 bases from V and 5 bases from J, with 10 bases between. The germline V gene has CDR1 SGHTS and CDR2 YDEGEE. CDR3 in DNA: TGTGCCAGCAGCTTAAACAGGGAGACTGAAGCTTTCTTT. Translated, it gives CASSLNRETEAFF.

The V call is TRBV6-6, the J call TRBJ2-7; TRBD2 matches 7 bases. CDR3 length: 15 amino acids. V lost 7 bases and J lost 1; bases outside the gene matches: 10. Germline CDR1 is MNHNY and CDR2 is SVGAGI (reference sequence). The CDR3 loop reads CASTPVAGDSYEQYF. As DNA, the CDR3 is TGTGCCAGCACCCCCGTGGCGGGGGATTCCTACGAGCAGTACTTC.

The V and J genes are TRBV18 and TRBJ1-3, with 8 bases that match TRBD1. This CDR3 has 18 residues. Germline values: CDR1 KGHSH, CDR2 LQKENI. Trimming cost V 1 base and J 0 bases; bases outside gene matches: 8. CDR3 sequence: CASSPRDRGYSSGNTIYF. DNA of the CDR3: TGTGCCAGCTCACCACGAGACAGGGGCTATAGCTCTGGAAACACCATATATTTT.

The rearrangement links TRBV5-1 to TRBJ1-2, with D unclear. Germline CDR1 is SGHRS and CDR2 is YFSETQ. Deletions cut 4 bases from V and 8 bases from J, with 15 bases between. The length of the CDR3 is 13 residues. CDR3 sequence reads: CASSQNAALGYTF. The CDR3 nucleotides read TGCGCCAGCAGCCAGAACGCAGCTTTGGGCTACACCTTC.

The V gene is TRBV10-3, the J gene TRBJ1-4; TRBD1 matches 9 bases. CDR3 length equals 15 residues. With 5 bases clipped from V and 7 bases from J, the junction kept 8 bases outside the gene matches. Germline CDR1 ENHRY, CDR2 SYGVKD. The CDR3 DNA reads TGTGCCATCAGTACCTCCGGGACAGGGCTTGAAAAACTGTTTTTT. Its translation is CAISTSGTGLEKLFF.

This chain joins TRBV7-8 and TRBJ2-1; D is perhaps TRBD1 (6 bases). Trimming took 5 bases from V and 3 from J, leaving 20 bases between them. The CDR3 covers 17 residues. CDR1 is SGHVS and CDR2 is FQNEAQ in the germline V gene. Written as DNA, the CDR3 is TGTGCCAGCAGCGCCAGGACAGCCCTTTCCCACTACAATGAGCAGTTCTTC. Amino acids: CASSARTALSHYNEQFF.

The chain uses TRBV7-8 and TRBJ2-7; TRBD1 aligns across 9 bases. The junction had 7 bases not matched to a gene; V was cut back by 2 bases and J by 2 bases. Germline V CDR1 and CDR2: SGHVS, FQNEAQ. The CDR3 has 16 amino acids. CDR3 loop: CASSLSLGTGTYEQYF. The CDR3 DNA sequence: TGTGCCAGCAGCTTATCACTAGGGACAGGGACCTACGAGCAGTACTTC. The complete variable domain, with remaining parts taken from reference TRBV7-8 and TRBJ2-7, reads GAGVSQSPRYKVAKRGQDVALRCDPISGHVSLFWYQQALGQGPEFLTYFQNEAQLDKSGLPSDRFFAERPEGSVSTLKIQRTQQEDSAVYLCASSLSLGTGTYEQYFGPGTRLTVT.